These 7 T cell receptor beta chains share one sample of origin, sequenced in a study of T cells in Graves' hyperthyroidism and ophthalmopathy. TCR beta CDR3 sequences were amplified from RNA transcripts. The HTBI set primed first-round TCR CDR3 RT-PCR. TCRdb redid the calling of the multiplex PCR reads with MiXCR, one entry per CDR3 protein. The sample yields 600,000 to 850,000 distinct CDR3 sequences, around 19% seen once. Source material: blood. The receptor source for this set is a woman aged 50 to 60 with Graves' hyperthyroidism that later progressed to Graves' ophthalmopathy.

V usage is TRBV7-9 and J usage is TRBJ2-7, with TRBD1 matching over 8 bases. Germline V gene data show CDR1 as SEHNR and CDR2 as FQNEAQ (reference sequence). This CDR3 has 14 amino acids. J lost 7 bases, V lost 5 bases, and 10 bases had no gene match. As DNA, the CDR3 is TGTGCCAGCAGCCCTGGACAGGGAGAGGAGGAGCAGTACTTC. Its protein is CASSPGQGEEEQYF.

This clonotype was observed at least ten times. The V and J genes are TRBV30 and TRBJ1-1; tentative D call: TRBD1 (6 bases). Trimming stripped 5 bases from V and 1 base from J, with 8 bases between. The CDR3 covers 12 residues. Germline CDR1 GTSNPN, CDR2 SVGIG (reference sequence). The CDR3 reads CAWEQGNTEAFF. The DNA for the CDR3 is TGTGCCTGGGAACAGGGGAACACTGAAGCTTTCTTT.

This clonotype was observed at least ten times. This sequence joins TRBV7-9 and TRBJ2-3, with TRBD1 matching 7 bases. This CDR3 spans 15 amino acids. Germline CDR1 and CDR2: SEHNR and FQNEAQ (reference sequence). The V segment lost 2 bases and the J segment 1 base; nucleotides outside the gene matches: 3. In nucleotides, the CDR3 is TGTGCCAGCAGCTTAACCCAGGGGGGCACAGATACGCAGTATTTT. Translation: CASSLTQGGTDTQYF.

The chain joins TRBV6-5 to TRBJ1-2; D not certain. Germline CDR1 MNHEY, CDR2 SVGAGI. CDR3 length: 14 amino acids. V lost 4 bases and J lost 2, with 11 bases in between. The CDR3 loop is CASSFGDRNYGYTF. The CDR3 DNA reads TGTGCCAGCAGTTTTGGAGATAGGAACTATGGCTACACCTTC.

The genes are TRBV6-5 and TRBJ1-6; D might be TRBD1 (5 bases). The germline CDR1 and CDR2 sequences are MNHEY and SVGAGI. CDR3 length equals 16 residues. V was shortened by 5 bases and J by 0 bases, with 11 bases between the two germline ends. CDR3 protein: CASSHRQSSYNSPLHF. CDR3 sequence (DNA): TGTGCCAGCAGTCACCGACAGAGCTCCTATAATTCACCCCTCCACTTT.

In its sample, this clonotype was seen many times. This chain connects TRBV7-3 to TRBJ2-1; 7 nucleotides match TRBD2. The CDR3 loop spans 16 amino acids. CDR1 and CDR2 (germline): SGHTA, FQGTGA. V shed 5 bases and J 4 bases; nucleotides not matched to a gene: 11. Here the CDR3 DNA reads TGTGCCAGCAGCCCGAGTGGGGGGGGTTGGTACAATGAGCAGTTCTTC. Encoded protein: CASSPSGGGWYNEQFF.

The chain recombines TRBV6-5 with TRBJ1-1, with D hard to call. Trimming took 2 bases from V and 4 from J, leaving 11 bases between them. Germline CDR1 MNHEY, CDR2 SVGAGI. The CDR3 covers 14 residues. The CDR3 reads CASSYRSPATEAFF. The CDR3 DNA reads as TGTGCCAGCAGTTACCGCAGTCCGGCCACTGAAGCTTTCTTT.